This TCR beta chain stems from a study of post-analysis software for immune sequencing data. Study-wide context: Recorded subtypes: relapsing-remitting, secondary progressive, progressive-relapsing; some patients unannotated.

On this clonotype: What it binds is unknown.

The TCR beta cDNA libraries carried unique molecular identifiers. TCRdb independently ran MiXCR on the PCR reads; one entry per CDR3 protein. The table records a few hundred thousand distinct CDR3 sequences, around 31% of them present only once. CDR1 and CDR2 (germline): MNHNS, SASEGT. The CDR3 consists of 19 residues. With V trimmed by 6 bases and J by 0 bases, 16 bases remained unmatched. Notes on the study in general: Significantly decreased normalized Chao1 diversity was recorded for multiple sclerosis patients relative to controls. Roughly five TRBV segments appeared more often in patients than in controls, and TRBV5-6, TRBV5-1 and TRBV20-1 were among these.

This TCR came from a girl between 2 and 17 years old with multiple sclerosis. The sequenced sample was blood. The genes are TRBV6-1 and TRBJ2-1; 8 nucleotides line up with TRBD1. CDR3 protein: CASRTVRRGRRSSYNEQFF. The CDR3 region has the DNA TGTGCCAGCAGAACGGTGCGCAGGGGGCGAAGGAGCTCCTACAATGAGCAGTTCTTC.